Presented here are 20 T cell receptor beta chains from one specimen sequenced in a study of T cells in Graves' hyperthyroidism and ophthalmopathy (dated by TCRdb to between 2018 and 2020). Library preparation was by multiplex PCR. Sequenced using an Illumina HiSeq 2000. The TCR beta CDR3 regions were amplified from the RNA transcripts. A first-round RT-PCR of the TCR CDR3 used the HTBI primer set with the Qiagen OneStep RT-PCR kit. Clones were called with MiXCR by TCRdb after fastp trimmed the public reads at Q25, and only in-frame beta chains were retained. Each entry merges the rows of one CDR3 protein and shows their most common DNA and genes. The sample table records 450,000 to 700,000 distinct CDR3 sequences; 35% to 55% of these occur just once. Roughly 8.2% of the sample lies in the top ten. The sample was peripheral blood or thyroid tissue (not recorded which). These receptors came from a woman younger than 35 with Graves' hyperthyroidism.

This sequence joins TRBV19 and TRBJ1-5; possible D gene TRBD1, 6 bases. The CDR3 is 13 residues long. CDR1 is LNHDA and CDR2 is SQIVND in the germline V gene (reference sequence). The V end was cut by 7 bases, the J end by 7 bases, with 14 bases between. CDR3 residues: CASTRRGGQPQHF. The DNA of the CDR3 is TGTGCCAGTACCAGAAGGGGGGGACAGCCCCAGCATTTT.

J is TRBJ1-1 and V is TRBV6-5; tentatively, D is TRBD1 (5 bases). With 4 bases removed from V and 5 bases from J, the gap between germline ends came to 11 bases. Germline loops: CDR1 MNHEY, CDR2 SVGAGI. CDR3 length equals 13 residues. CDR3 DNA: TGTGCCAGCAGTTCCCAGGGTGTGACTGAAGCTTTCTTT. It codes for CASSSQGVTEAFF.

The chain links TRBV9 to TRBJ2-2, with D possibly TRBD2 on 7 matching bases. CDR1 and CDR2 from the germline V gene are SGDLS and YYNGEE. CDR3 size: 20 residues. The ends were cut back, 4 bases at V and 0 bases at J, with 25 bases in the middle. CDR3 sequence reads: CASSPPGTQGRGPNTGELFF. The DNA of the CDR3 is TGTGCCAGCAGCCCACCCGGGACTCAGGGGAGGGGACCGAACACCGGGGAGCTGTTTTTT.

V gene TRBV20-1 combines with J gene TRBJ2-3; 12 bases agree with TRBD2. The CDR3 contains 13 residues. The V gene's germline CDR1 is DFQATT and CDR2 SNEGSKA (reference sequence). V shed 6 bases, J shed 5 bases, and the junction held 3 bases outside the gene matches. CDR3 nucleotides: TGCAGTGCCGCGACTAGCGGGAGAGATACGCAGTATTTT. Translated, it gives CSAATSGRDTQYF.

This clonotype was counted at least ten times. The chain carries TRBV5-1 and TRBJ1-1; no clear D gene. Germline CDR1 SGHRS, CDR2 YFSETQ. There are 15 residues in the CDR3. Trimming took off 0 bases at V and 1 base at J, with 10 bases between the two ends. The CDR3: CASSLALTRNTEAFF. The CDR3 region has the DNA TGCGCCAGCAGCTTGGCTTTGACACGGAACACTGAAGCTTTCTTT.

This clonotype was detected only a few times. The V call is TRBV14, the J call TRBJ1-4, with TRBD1 as a possible D gene (6 bases). CDR3 length: 15 residues. CDR1 and CDR2 from the germline V gene are SGHDN and FVKESK. Deletions cut 1 base from V and 7 bases from J, with 13 bases between. The chain's CDR3 is CASSQVGTRREKLFF. Here the CDR3 DNA reads TGTGCCAGCAGCCAAGTCGGGACAAGGCGTGAAAAACTGTTTTTT.

A note on this clonotype: The conserved closing phenylalanine or tryptophan is absent in this CDR3, likely reflecting a read error. The DNA is left out, because the CDR3 cannot be placed on it with certainty; the CDR3 is given as TCRdb lists it. The chain combines TRBV7-8 with TRBJ2-2. The germline CDR1 and CDR2 sequences are SGHVS and FQNEAQ. Including both end residues, the CDR3 is 17 amino acids long. The CDR3 is CASSLVFILRNTGELCA.

This rearrangement joins TRBV25-1 to TRBJ2-7, with TRBD2 identical over 8 bases. The CDR3 is 16 residues long. V lost 2 bases to trimming and J lost 1 base; unmatched junction nucleotides: 7. CDR1 is MGHDK, CDR2 SYGVNS, per germline. The DNA of the CDR3 is TGTGCCAGCAGTGAAGGGGCTAGCGGGTATTCCTACGAGCAGTACTTC. Protein product: CASSEGASGYSYEQYF.

The chain employs TRBV7-2 and TRBJ2-3; 14 bases match TRBD2. The CDR3 extends over 17 amino acids. Germline V gene sequence: CDR1 SGHTA, CDR2 FQGNSA. Unmatched junction bases numbered 5, after V lost 5 bases and J lost 1 base. The CDR3: CASSPQTSGGGTDTQYF. For the CDR3, the DNA is TGTGCCAGCAGCCCCCAGACTAGCGGGGGGGGCACAGATACGCAGTATTTT. Based on the CDR3 plus reference TRBV7-2 and TRBJ2-3, the full variable domain is GAGVSQSPSNKVTEKGKDVELRCDPISGHTALYWYRQSLGQGLEFLIYFQGNSAPDKSGLPSDRFSAERTGGSVSTLTIQRTQQEDSAVYLCASSPQTSGGGTDTQYFGPGTRLTVL.

The chain recombines TRBV7-3 with TRBJ1-1, with D uncertain. Germline V lookup: CDR1 SGHTA, CDR2 FQGTGA. CDR3 length: 17 amino acids. V was pared by 5 bases and J by 1 base, with 20 bases between. CDR3: CASSPDTGELRNTEAFF. Written as DNA, the CDR3 is TGTGCCAGCAGCCCTGACACCGGGGAGCTGAGGAACACTGAAGCTTTCTTT.

This clonotype turned up a few times. V and J are TRBV20-1 and TRBJ2-1; 7 nucleotides agree with TRBD2. The CDR3 is 15 amino acids. CDR1 DFQATT and CDR2 SNEGSKA come from the germline V gene (reference sequence). V shed 6 bases and J 0 bases; nucleotides not matched to a gene: 8. CDR3 nucleotides: TGCAGTGCCAAGACTAGCTCCAGCTCCTACAATGAGCAGTTCTTC. Protein product: CSAKTSSSSYNEQFF.

This chain links TRBV20-1 with TRBJ1-1; D remains ambiguous. Germline loops: CDR1 DFQATT, CDR2 SNEGSKA (reference sequence). This CDR3 contains 14 residues. V lost 2 bases and J 2 bases, leaving 12 bases between the germline ends. The CDR3 bases are TGCAGTGCTAGAAGGTCCCCGATTAACACTGAAGCTTTCTTT. Amino acid sequence: CSARRSPINTEAFF.

This clonotype was picked up one time. The J gene is TRBJ2-1, the V gene TRBV15; perhaps TRBD2 as D (6 bases). The DNA end favors TRBJ2-7, so the J call may be wrong. Looked up from germline, CDR1 is LNHNV and CDR2 is YYDKDF (reference sequence). The CDR3 covers 17 residues. The CDR3: CATSRGGSAGSYNEQYF. CDR3 sequence (DNA): TGTGCCACCAGCAGAGGGGGCTCAGCGGGCTCCTACAATGAGCAGTACTTC.

The chain is built from TRBV5-1 and TRBJ2-5; the D is unclear. The germline V and J ends were trimmed by 2 bases and 5 bases, with 16 bases remaining between them. The CDR3 extends over 15 amino acids. Germline values: CDR1 SGHRS, CDR2 YFSETQ. The CDR3 region has the DNA TGCGCCAGCAGCTTTTTGGGTTTTGTTGAGGAGACCCAGTACTTC. It yields the protein CASSFLGFVEETQYF.

The chain employs TRBV7-9 and TRBJ1-1; TRBD1 aligns across 7 bases. This CDR3 contains 13 residues. The V segment lost 3 bases and the J segment 6 bases; nucleotides outside the gene matches: 4. Germline lookup yields CDR1 SEHNR and CDR2 FQNEAQ (reference sequence). The CDR3 nucleotides read TGTGCCAGCAGCTTGGCGCAGGGGGCTGAAGCTTTCTTT. Protein: CASSLAQGAEAFF. Based on the CDR3 plus reference TRBV7-9 and TRBJ1-1, the full variable domain is DTGVSQNPRHKITKRGQNVTFRCDPISEHNRLYWYRQTLGQGPEFLTYFQNEAQLEKSRLLSDRFSAERPKGSFSTLEIQRTEQGDSAMYLCASSLAQGAEAFFGQGTRLTVV.

This clonotype was picked up many times. The gene calls are TRBV12-3 or TRBV12-4 and TRBJ1-3; possible D gene TRBD1, 5 bases. Trimming left V 2 bases short and J 1 base short, with 12 bases between. CDR3 length: 16 residues. Here the CDR3 DNA reads TGTGCCAGCAGTTTATCAGGGATCTATTCTGGAAACACCATATATTTT. Its protein product is CASSLSGIYSGNTIYF.

V gene TRBV7-8 combines with J gene TRBJ2-5, with D perhaps matching TRBD2 (6 bases). V was pared by 1 base and J by 5 bases, with 20 bases between. The CDR3 runs to 17 residues. Germline CDR1 reads SGHVS; CDR2 reads FQNEAQ. The CDR3 loop reads CASSLVAASWAGETQYF. CDR3 DNA: TGTGCCAGCAGCTTAGTAGCGGCTAGCTGGGCCGGGGAGACCCAGTACTTC.

This clonotype showed up many times. The chain combines TRBV7-2 with TRBJ2-2; no reliable D call. The V gene's germline CDR1 is SGHTA and CDR2 FQGNSA. Between the trimmed V and J ends, which lost 4 bases and 0 bases, there was a span of 12 bases. The CDR3 length is 16 residues. CDR3 sequence: CASSSTPDPNTGELFF. The CDR3 DNA is TGTGCCAGCAGCTCAACCCCTGATCCGAACACCGGGGAGCTGTTTTTT.

This clonotype showed up many times. The V and J genes are TRBV3-1 and TRBJ1-2; D perhaps matches TRBD1 (6 bases). Germline V gene sequence: CDR1 LGHDT, CDR2 YNNKEL (reference sequence). V shed 2 bases and J shed 8 bases, with 15 bases lying between them. There are 14 residues in the CDR3. CDR3 DNA: TGTGCCAGCAGCCAACTTGTGGGGGCAGAAGGCTACACCTTC. It yields the protein CASSQLVGAEGYTF. The variable domain in full, completed from reference TRBV3-1 and TRBJ1-2, reads DTAVSQTPKYLVTQMGNDKSIKCEQNLGHDTMYWYKQDSKKFLKIMFSYNNKELIINETVPNRFSPKSPDKAHLNLHINSLELGDSAVYFCASSQLVGAEGYTFGSGTRLTVV.

There are many counts of this clonotype. The chain carries TRBV27 and TRBJ2-7; 11 bases agree with TRBD1. CDR3 length equals 14 residues. Germline CDR1 MNHEY, CDR2 SMNVEV (reference sequence). Trimming took 5 bases from V and 6 from J; bases not matched to a gene: 6. CDR3 sequence reads: CASSRRTGGGEQYF. CDR3 nucleotide sequence: TGTGCCAGCAGTCGTCGGACAGGGGGCGGCGAGCAGTACTTC.